This T cell receptor beta chain was captured by sequencing in a study of shared clonotypes between healthy human individuals. Turning to this clone: Its antigen is currently unknown. This sample includes further DNA sequences coding for the same CDR3.

CDR1 is SGDLS and CDR2 is YYNGEE in the germline V gene. V lost 0 bases, J lost 5 bases, and 5 bases lay in between. The CDR3 length is 13 residues. TCRdb keeps only in-frame clones here, not all; method: immunoSEQ multiplex PCR. The repertoire has 110,000 or so clones, about 70% of them found once; the top ten carry just under 25%. Each CD8 memory set brought CD45RO+ cells together with CCR7-negative CD45RA+ TemRA cells. Overall study results and limits: Memory subsets generally showed smaller estimated richness than naive subsets did. It was the non-shared clonotypes that had lower generation probabilities than clonotypes shared by all four donors.

The TCR comes from a woman in her thirties in good health. This rearrangement joins TRBV9 to TRBJ2-2, with D perhaps TRBD2 (5 bases). Sequenced sample: memory CD8+ T cells sorted from blood. The subset: CD45RO+ cells pooled with CCR7-negative TemRA cells. The DNA for the CDR3 is TGTGCCAGCAGCGTAGGCGGGACCGGGGAGCTGTTTTTT. Its protein is CASSVGGTGELFF.